This T cell receptor (beta chain) originates from a study of T cell responses to AZD1222 COVID-19 vaccine. In regard to this clone: The antigen remains unidentified.

The table came from immunoSEQ multiplex PCR; TCRdb's copy has only in-frame clones and leaves some out. Found here are roughly 180,000 clones, 85% to 90% of them singletons; the top ten hold approximately 6.9%. The study's findings and limits: A reported finding is that nearly half of spike-specific TCRs target unmutated variant regions. Repertoire samples came only from after the peak T cell response. Donors in the cohort were predominantly white British and more often female, and clonal diversity was possibly underestimated.

Germline-derived CDR1 and CDR2 are MNHEY and SVGAGI. The CDR3 is made up of 14 amino acids. The V gene lost 2 bases and the J gene lost 1 base, with 5 bases spanning the gap. The chain couples TRBV6-5 to TRBJ2-2, with D uncertain. The sequence derives from an adult in good health. The material sequenced was peripheral blood, taken on day 0 of AZD1222 vaccination. In DNA, the CDR3 is TGTGCCAGCAGTTACGGGGTGAACACCGGGGAGCTGTTTTTT. Residues: CASSYGVNTGELFF.